This T cell receptor beta chain was identified in a study of human T cells and chemical hapten exposure. Trimming left V 5 bases short and J 4 bases short, with 8 bases between. This CDR3 has 12 amino acids. The germline V gene encodes CDR1 SEHNR and CDR2 FQNEAQ (reference sequence). Time point reported: patch test 2, 6 weeks after DPC sensitization. Treatment here: therapeutic diphenylcyclopropenone sensitization with weekly scalp DPC. MiXCR was run by TCRdb on the RACE reads, yielding one entry per CDR3 protein. The sample comprises more than 75,000 distinct CDR3 sequences, 9.3% of which are singletons, and 2% to 2.5% rests with the top ten.

This TCR derives from a woman aged 35 to 49 with alopecia areata. Some clones in this sample may be carry-over from other donors' samples. V gene TRBV7-9 combines with J gene TRBJ2-5; unclear D gene. This sample comprised whole blood, obtained in connection with sensitization to the hapten diphenylcyclopropenone (DPC). CDR3 DNA sequence: TGTGCCAGCAGCCCGCTCCCAGAGACCCAGTACTTC. Amino acid sequence: CASSPLPETQYF.